Shown below are 20 T cell receptor beta chains from a single sample sequenced in a study of chemoradiotherapy in HPV16-positive cancers. Generated by immunoSEQ multiplex PCR, the TCRdb table keeps only in-frame clones and is missing some. Of roughly 3,900 clones listed, 91% are singletons. This material consisted of tumor tissue, taken from a patient who underwent chemoradiotherapy. The receptors come from a human donor with HPV-associated anogenital cancer.

This clone was counted between two and nine times. CDR3 in DNA: TGTGCCAGCAGCTCAGGGGGCGGCACAGATACGCAGTATTTT. Encoded protein: CASSSGGGTDTQYF. The chain is built from TRBV7-6 and TRBJ2-3; 8 bases are a match to TRBD1. This CDR3 spans 14 amino acids. Unmatched junction bases numbered 1, after V lost 4 bases and J lost 1 base. CDR1 and CDR2 (germline): SGHVS, FNYEAQ.

This clone was recorded only once. The CDR3 region is CASSDGDRGLVNTEAFF. The DNA of the CDR3 is TGCGCCAGCAGTGATGGGGACAGGGGATTAGTGAACACTGAAGCTTTCTTT. This chain joins TRBV10-2 and TRBJ1-1; 10 bases align to TRBD1. CDR3 length: 17 amino acids. With 3 bases clipped from V and 0 bases from J, the junction kept 7 bases outside the gene matches. The germline V gene has CDR1 WSHSY and CDR2 SAAADI.

The V gene is TRBV7-9, the J gene TRBJ2-2, with D possibly being TRBD1 or TRBD2 (5 bases each). The CDR3 length is 13 residues. The V and J ends lost 8 bases and 4 bases respectively, with 11 bases between them. Germline V lookup: CDR1 SEHNR, CDR2 FQNEAQ (reference sequence). Written as DNA, the CDR3 is TGTGCCAGCGGACTTGGGGGCACCGGGGAGCTGTTTTTT. Translation gives CASGLGGTGELFF. The whole variable domain, remainder taken from reference TRBV7-9 and TRBJ2-2, is DTGVSQNPRHKITKRGQNVTFRCDPISEHNRLYWYRQTLGQGPEFLTYFQNEAQLEKSRLLSDRFSAERPKGSFSTLEIQRTEQGDSAMYLCASGLGGTGELFFGEGSRLTVL.

The chain has TRBV5-1 and TRBJ2-7; 11 bases agree with TRBD2. After removal of 0 bases from V and 4 bases from J, the junction contained 6 bases not matched to a gene. This CDR3 has 16 residues. CDR1 SGHRS and CDR2 YFSETQ come from the germline V gene. The CDR3 sequence: CASSLATSGGSYEQYF. The CDR3 DNA follows: TGCGCCAGCAGCTTGGCCACTAGCGGGGGATCTTACGAGCAGTACTTC.

The chain links TRBV4-2 to TRBJ2-1; 8 bases are a match to TRBD2. Germline loops: CDR1 LGHNA, CDR2 YNFKEQ. The length of the CDR3 is 17 residues. The junction had 16 bases not matched to a gene; V was cut back by 4 bases and J by 8 bases. The CDR3 region has the DNA TGTGCCAGCAGCCTCCAGGGGCCCAGCGGGGGTTTCGATGAGCAGTTCTTC. Its protein product is CASSLQGPSGGFDEQFF.

This clone appeared a single time. The chain couples TRBV2 to TRBJ1-1; perhaps TRBD1 as D (5 bases). The CDR3 is 13 residues long. The V end lost 8 bases, the J end lost 4 bases, and 14 bases lay between the germline ends. The V gene's germline CDR1 is SNHLY and CDR2 FYNNEI. For the CDR3, the DNA is TGTGCCAGCTGCCGGGCGGGGGGCACTGAAGCTTTCTTT. Amino acids: CASCRAGGTEAFF.

V is TRBV9 and J is TRBJ1-2; D ambiguous. CDR1 SGDLS and CDR2 YYNGEE come from the germline V gene. The CDR3 has 15 residues. V lost 0 bases to trimming and J lost 7 bases, with 16 bases between them. The CDR3 bases are TGTGCCAGCAGCGTAGTACTTACAGCCCCCAGTGGCTACACCTTC. Its translation is CASSVVLTAPSGYTF.

The rearrangement links TRBV7-2 to TRBJ1-5; possible D gene TRBD1, 5 bases. The CDR3 loop spans 15 amino acids. Trimming pared 1 base from V and 0 bases from J, leaving 7 bases between. Per germline, CDR1 SGHTA and CDR2 FQGNSA. CDR3 nucleotide sequence: TGTGCCAGCAGCTTAGAGGGGTATAGCAATCAGCCCCAGCATTTT. Its protein product is CASSLEGYSNQPQHF.

DNA for the CDR3: TGTGCCAGCAGCGTGACAGGGGAGGGTCAGCCCCAGCATTTT. Its translation: CASSVTGEGQPQHF. The chain joins TRBV7-9 to TRBJ1-5; 8 positions agree with TRBD1. The germline gives CDR1 SEHNR, CDR2 FQNEAQ (reference sequence). The CDR3 runs to 14 residues. J lost 6 bases, V lost 5 bases, and 6 bases had no gene match.

The rearrangement joins TRBV15 to TRBJ2-3; D unclear. The CDR3 is made up of 13 amino acids. Germline values: CDR1 LNHNV, CDR2 YYDKDF (reference sequence). Trimming stripped 0 bases from V and 4 bases from J, with 5 bases between. The CDR3 here is CATSRDGPDTQYF. The CDR3 nucleotides read TGTGCCACCAGCAGAGATGGACCAGATACGCAGTATTTT.

This clone was recorded once. The conserved closing phenylalanine or tryptophan is absent in this CDR3, likely reflecting a read error. The DNA is omitted, as the CDR3 cannot be located on it reliably, and the CDR3 follows TCRdb's listing. The chain employs TRBV30 and TRBJ1-1; the DNA was not used to check the table's D call, TRBD1. Germline CDR1 reads GTSNPN; CDR2 reads SVGIG (reference sequence). The CDR3 length is 9 residues, termini included. This chain's CDR3 is CAWRPGTVS.

A note on this clone: One end of the junction fails to match germline, which may point to a read error. The chain is built from TRBV7-6 and TRBJ1-3, with 7 bases fitting TRBD1. The length of the CDR3 is 11 residues. From germline, CDR1 is SGHVS and CDR2 FNYEAQ. CDR3 sequence: CASSSNRGLDF. The CDR3 DNA is TGTGCCAGCAGCAGTAACAGGGGCCTCGATTTT.

The V call is TRBV25-1, the J call TRBJ1-1; tentative D call: TRBD1 (5 bases). This CDR3 is 14 amino acids long. The germline gives CDR1 MGHDK, CDR2 SYGVNS. V gave up 5 bases and J gave up 1 base, with 11 bases separating them. Here the CDR3 DNA reads TGTGCCAGCAGTCCAGGGACGTCGAACACTGAAGCTTTCTTT. This codes for CASSPGTSNTEAFF.

The chain uses TRBV7-2 and TRBJ2-5; weak D call: TRBD1 (5 bases). V was pared by 6 bases and J by 5 bases, with 16 bases between. This CDR3 has 14 residues. Germline V gives CDR1 SGHTA, CDR2 FQGNSA. In DNA, the CDR3 is TGTGCCAGCAGTGGCAGGGTCTCCGCGGAGACCCAGTACTTC. It translates to CASSGRVSAETQYF.

The chain joins TRBV7-2 to TRBJ2-7; D not certain. Germline-derived CDR1 and CDR2 are SGHTA and FQGNSA. The CDR3 is made up of 13 amino acids. Trimming left V 6 bases short and J 4 bases short, with 13 bases between. CDR3 sequence (DNA): TGTGCCAGCAGGAGCCCGGATAGGTACGAGCAGTACTTC. Translated: CASRSPDRYEQYF.

The CDR3 is CASSSLRDTGELFF. The DNA of the CDR3 is TGTGCCAGCAGCTCCCTAAGGGATACCGGGGAGCTGTTTTTT. The chain employs TRBV5-4 and TRBJ2-2; D not certain. The length of the CDR3 is 14 residues. Trimming removed 3 bases at V and 5 bases at J, with 11 bases between. Germline CDR1 is SGHNT and CDR2 is YYREEE (reference sequence).

CDR3 residues: CASSPGGSWKYEQYF. The CDR3 DNA sequence: TGTGCCAGCAGTCCCGGAGGTAGTTGGAAGTACGAGCAGTACTTC. The V gene is TRBV6-5, the J gene TRBJ2-7; a possible D gene is TRBD2 (5 bases). The ends were cut back, 5 bases at V and 4 bases at J, with 18 bases in the middle. This CDR3 spans 15 amino acids. CDR1 and CDR2 (germline): MNHEY, SVGAGI.

The chain joins TRBV18 to TRBJ2-5; no clear D. Per germline, CDR1 KGHSH and CDR2 LQKENI. V was pared by 4 bases and J by 2 bases, with 5 bases between. The CDR3 runs 12 residues. CDR3 nucleotide sequence: TGTGCCAGCTCACGACAACAAGAGACCCAGTACTTC. Translation gives CASSRQQETQYF.

V gene TRBV5-1 combines with J gene TRBJ2-4; TRBD1 aligns across 7 bases. This CDR3 is 13 amino acids long. The V gene's germline CDR1 is SGHRS and CDR2 YFSETQ. The trim removed 5 bases at V and 8 bases at J, leaving 7 bases unmatched. CDR3 in amino acids: CASRPGTEDIQYF. The CDR3 DNA sequence: TGCGCCAGCAGACCCGGGACAGAAGACATTCAGTACTTC.

This rearrangement joins TRBV6-6 to TRBJ2-7; D is undetermined. With 5 bases removed from V and 4 bases from J, the gap between germline ends came to 6 bases. The length of the CDR3 is 11 residues. The germline gives CDR1 MNHNY, CDR2 SVGAGI (reference sequence). This CDR3 reads CASSQQYEQYF. The CDR3 coding sequence is TGTGCCAGCAGTCAACAGTACGAGCAGTACTTC.